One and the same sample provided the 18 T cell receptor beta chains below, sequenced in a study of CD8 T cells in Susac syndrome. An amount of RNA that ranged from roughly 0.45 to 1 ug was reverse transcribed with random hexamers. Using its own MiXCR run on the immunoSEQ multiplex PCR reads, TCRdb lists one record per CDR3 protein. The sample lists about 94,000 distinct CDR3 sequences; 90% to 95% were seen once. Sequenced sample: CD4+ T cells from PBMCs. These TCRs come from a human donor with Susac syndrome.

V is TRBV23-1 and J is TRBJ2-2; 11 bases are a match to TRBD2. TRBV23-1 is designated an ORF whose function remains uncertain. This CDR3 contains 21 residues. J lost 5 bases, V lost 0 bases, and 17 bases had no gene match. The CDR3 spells CASSQSSRSRLAGGVTGELFF. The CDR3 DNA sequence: TGCGCCAGCAGTCAATCTTCGCGCTCGCGGCTAGCGGGGGGAGTTACCGGGGAGCTGTTTTTT.

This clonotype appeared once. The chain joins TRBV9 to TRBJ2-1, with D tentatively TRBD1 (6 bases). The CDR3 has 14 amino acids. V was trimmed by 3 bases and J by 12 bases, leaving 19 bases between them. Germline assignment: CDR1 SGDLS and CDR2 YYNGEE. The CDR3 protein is CASSGVQGRGGQFF. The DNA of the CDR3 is TGTGCCAGCAGCGGGGTACAGGGTCGAGGTGGGCAGTTCTTC.

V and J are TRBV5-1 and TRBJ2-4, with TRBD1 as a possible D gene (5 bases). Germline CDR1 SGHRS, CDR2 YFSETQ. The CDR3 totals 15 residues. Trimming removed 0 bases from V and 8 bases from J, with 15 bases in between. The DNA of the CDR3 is TGCGCCAGCAGCTTGGACGCAGGGCGTCAAGACATTCAGTACTTC. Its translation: CASSLDAGRQDIQYF.

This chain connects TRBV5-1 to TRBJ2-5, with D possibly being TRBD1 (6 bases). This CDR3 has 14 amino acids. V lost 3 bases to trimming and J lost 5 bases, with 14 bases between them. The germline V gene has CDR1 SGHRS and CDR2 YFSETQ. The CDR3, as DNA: TGCGCCAGCAGCTCTCCGGGACAAGTGGAGACCCAGTACTTC. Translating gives CASSSPGQVETQYF.

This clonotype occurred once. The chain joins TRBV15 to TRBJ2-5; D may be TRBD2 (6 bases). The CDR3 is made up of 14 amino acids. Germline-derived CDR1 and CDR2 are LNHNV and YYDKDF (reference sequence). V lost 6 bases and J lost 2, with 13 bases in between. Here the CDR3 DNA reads TGTGCCACCAGTCTACGCGGGGATCAAGAGACCCAGTACTTC. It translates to CATSLRGDQETQYF.

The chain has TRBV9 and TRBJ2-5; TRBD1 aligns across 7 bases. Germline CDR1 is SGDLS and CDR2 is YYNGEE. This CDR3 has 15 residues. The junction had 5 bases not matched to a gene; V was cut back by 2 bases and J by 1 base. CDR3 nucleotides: TGTGCCAGCAGCGTCTCCGGGACAGTCCAAGAGACCCAGTACTTC. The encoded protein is CASSVSGTVQETQYF.

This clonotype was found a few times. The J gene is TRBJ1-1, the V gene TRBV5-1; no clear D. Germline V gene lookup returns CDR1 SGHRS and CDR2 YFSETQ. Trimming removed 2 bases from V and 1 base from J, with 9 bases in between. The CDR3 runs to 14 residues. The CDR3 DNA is TGCGCCAGCAGCTTAAGCGCAGCGAACACTGAAGCTTTCTTT. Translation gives CASSLSAANTEAFF.

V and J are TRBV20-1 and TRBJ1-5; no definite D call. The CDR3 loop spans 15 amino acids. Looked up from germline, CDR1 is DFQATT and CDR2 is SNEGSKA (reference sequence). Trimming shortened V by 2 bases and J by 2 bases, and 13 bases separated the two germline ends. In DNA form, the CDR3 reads TGCAGTGCTAGACCCGGGAACGATGGCAATCAGCCCCAGCATTTT. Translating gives CSARPGNDGNQPQHF.

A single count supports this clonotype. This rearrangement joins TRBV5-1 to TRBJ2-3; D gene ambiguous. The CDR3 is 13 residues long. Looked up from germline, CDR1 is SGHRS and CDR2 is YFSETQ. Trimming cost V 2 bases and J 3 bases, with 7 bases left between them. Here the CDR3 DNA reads TGCGCCAGCAGCTTCGGTGAGACAGATACGCAGTATTTT. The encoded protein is CASSFGETDTQYF.

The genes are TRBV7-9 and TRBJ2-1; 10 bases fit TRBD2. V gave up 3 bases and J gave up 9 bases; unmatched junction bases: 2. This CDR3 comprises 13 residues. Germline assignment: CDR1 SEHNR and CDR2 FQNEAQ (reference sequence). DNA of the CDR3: TGTGCCAGCAGCTTTGGGACTAGCGCTGAGCAGTTCTTC. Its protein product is CASSFGTSAEQFF.

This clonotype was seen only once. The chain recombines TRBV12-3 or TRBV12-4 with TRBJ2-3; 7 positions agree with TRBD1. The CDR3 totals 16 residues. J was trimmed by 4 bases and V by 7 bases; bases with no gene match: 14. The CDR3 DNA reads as TGTGCCAGCACCTCGAGAGAGGGGGCGGTGGCAGATACGCAGTATTTT. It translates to CASTSREGAVADTQYF.

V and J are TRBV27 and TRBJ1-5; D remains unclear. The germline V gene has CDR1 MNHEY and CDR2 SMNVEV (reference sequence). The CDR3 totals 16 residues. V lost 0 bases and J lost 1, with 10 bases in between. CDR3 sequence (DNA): TGTGCCAGCAGTTTATCCCGCAGGTCGAGCAATCAGCCCCAGCATTTT. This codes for CASSLSRRSSNQPQHF.

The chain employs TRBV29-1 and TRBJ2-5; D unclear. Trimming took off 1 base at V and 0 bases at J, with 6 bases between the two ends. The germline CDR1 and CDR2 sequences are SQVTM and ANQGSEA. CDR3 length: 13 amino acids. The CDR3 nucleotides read TGCAGCGTTGAAGGGGTTTACCAAGAGACCCAGTACTTC. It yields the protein CSVEGVYQETQYF.

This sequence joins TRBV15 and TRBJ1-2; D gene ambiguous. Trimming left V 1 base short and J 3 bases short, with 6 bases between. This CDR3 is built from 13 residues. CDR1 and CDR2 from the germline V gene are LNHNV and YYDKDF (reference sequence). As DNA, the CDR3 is TGTGCCACCAGCAGAGCGACGGACTATGGCTACACCTTC. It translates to CATSRATDYGYTF.

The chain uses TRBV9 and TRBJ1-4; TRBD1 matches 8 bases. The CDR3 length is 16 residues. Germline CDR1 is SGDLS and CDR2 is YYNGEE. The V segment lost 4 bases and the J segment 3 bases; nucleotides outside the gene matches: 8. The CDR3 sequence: CASSPGQGWSNEKLFF. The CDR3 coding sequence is TGTGCCAGCAGCCCCGGACAGGGTTGGTCTAATGAAAAACTGTTTTTT.

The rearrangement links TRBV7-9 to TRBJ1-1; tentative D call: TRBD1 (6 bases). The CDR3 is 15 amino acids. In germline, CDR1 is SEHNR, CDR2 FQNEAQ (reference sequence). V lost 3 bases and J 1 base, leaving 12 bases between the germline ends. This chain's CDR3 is CASSFGGHKNTEAFF. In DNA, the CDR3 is TGTGCCAGCAGCTTTGGGGGGCATAAGAACACTGAAGCTTTCTTT.

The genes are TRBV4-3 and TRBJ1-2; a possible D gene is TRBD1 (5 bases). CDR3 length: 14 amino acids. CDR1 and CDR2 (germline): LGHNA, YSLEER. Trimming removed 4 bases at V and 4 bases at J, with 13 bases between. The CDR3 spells CASSRGEGPYGYTF. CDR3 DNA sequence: TGCGCCAGCAGCCGAGGCGAGGGACCCTATGGCTACACCTTC.

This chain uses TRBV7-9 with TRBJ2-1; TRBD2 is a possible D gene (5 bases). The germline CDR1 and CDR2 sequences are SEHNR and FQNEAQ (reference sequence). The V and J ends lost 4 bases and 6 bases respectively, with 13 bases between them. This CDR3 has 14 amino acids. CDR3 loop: CASSSTLGSNEQFF. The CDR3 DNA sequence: TGTGCCAGCAGCTCGACCCTGGGGAGCAATGAGCAGTTCTTC. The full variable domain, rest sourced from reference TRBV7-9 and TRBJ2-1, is DTGVSQNPRHKITKRGQNVTFRCDPISEHNRLYWYRQTLGQGPEFLTYFQNEAQLEKSRLLSDRFSAERPKGSFSTLEIQRTEQGDSAMYLCASSSTLGSNEQFFGPGTRLTVL.